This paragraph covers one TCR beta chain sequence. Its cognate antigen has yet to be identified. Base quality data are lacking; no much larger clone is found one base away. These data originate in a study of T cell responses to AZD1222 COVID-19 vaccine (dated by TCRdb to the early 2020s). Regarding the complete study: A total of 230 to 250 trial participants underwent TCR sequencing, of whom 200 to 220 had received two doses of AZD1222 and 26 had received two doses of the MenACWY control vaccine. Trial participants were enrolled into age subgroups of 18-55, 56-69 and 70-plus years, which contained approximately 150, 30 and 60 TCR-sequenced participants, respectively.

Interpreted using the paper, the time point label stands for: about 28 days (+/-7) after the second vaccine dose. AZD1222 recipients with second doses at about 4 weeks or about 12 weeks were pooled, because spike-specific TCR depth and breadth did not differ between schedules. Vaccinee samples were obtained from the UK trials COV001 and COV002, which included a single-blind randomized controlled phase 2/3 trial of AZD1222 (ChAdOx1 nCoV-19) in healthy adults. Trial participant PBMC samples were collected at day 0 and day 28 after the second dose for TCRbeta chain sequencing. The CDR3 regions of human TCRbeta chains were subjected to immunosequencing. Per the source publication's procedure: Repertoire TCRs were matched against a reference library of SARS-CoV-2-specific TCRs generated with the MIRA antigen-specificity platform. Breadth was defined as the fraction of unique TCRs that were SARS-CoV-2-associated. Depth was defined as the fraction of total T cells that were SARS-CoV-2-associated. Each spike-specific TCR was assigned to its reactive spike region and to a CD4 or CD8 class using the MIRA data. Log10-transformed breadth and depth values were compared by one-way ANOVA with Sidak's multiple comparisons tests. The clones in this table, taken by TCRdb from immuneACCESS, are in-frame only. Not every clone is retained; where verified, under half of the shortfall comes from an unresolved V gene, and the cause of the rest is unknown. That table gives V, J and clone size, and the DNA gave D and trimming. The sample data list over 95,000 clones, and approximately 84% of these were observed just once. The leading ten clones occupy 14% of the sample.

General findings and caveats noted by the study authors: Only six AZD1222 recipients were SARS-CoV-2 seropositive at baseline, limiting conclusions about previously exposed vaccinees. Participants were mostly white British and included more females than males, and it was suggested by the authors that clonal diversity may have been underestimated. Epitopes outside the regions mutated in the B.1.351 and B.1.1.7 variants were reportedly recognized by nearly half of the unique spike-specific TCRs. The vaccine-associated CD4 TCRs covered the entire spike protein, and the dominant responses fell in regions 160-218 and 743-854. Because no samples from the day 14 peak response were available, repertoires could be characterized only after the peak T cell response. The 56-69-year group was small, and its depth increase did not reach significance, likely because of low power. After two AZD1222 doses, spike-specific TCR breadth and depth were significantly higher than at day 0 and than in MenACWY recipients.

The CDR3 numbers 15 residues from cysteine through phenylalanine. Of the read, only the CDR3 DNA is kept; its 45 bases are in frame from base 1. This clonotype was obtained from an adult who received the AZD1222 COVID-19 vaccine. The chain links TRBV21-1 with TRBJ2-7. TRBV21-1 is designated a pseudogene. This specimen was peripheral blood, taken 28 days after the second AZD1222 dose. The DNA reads TGTGCCAGCAGCAATGACCGGGACGGCGGCTACGAGCAGTACTTC. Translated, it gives CASSNDRDGGYEQYF.